The T cell receptor (beta chain) under discussion was sequenced for a study of technical replicates of blood from a few donors. Data came from immunoSEQ multiplex PCR; TCRdb stores just in-frame clones and leaves some out. The sample records more than 65,000 clones, roughly 90% being singletons. With V trimmed by 5 bases and J by 7 bases, 16 bases remained unmatched. The CDR3 is 18 amino acids. Germline CDR1 and CDR2: LGHNA and YSLEER. Input material: T cells isolated from PBMCs. V is TRBV4-3 and J is TRBJ1-4, with TRBD1 identical over 10 bases. The receptor was isolated from a human donor in good health. As DNA, the CDR3 is TGCGCCAGCAGCGGGGCCGGGACAGGGGATGTTATTGGTGAAAAACTGTTTTTT. It codes for CASSGAGTGDVIGEKLFF.